This T cell receptor (beta chain) was retrieved from a study of blood T cell repertoires in COVID-19. Overall study context: Samples taken during acute and convalescent COVID-19 were collected in the United States, Italy and Spain. T cells, B-cell-depleted T cells, or PBMCs supplied cDNA or gDNA.

V was pared by 0 bases and J by 5 bases, with 18 bases between. The V gene's germline CDR1 is MGHRA and CDR2 YSYEKL. The CDR3 covers 17 residues. In the source study's methods: The assay estimated nucleated cells by amplifying reference gene primers. Measured with immunoSEQ multiplex PCR; TCRdb has only the in-frame clones, and not every one. V and J calls and clone size follow that table, whereas D and trimming were derived from the DNA. The data contain 250,000 to 300,000 clones, under 90% of them singletons. The sequencing input was peripheral blood. The gene calls are TRBV4-1 and TRBJ2-3, with D perhaps matching TRBD2 (5 bases). The sequence was collected from an older woman with active or convalescent COVID-19. The CDR3 bases are TGCGCCAGCAGCCAAGAGGGGTTCCCCGGACTCATAGATACGCAGTATTTT. As protein: CASSQEGFPGLIDTQYF.